This entry lists 6 T cell receptor beta chains sequenced from one sample in a study of blood T cell repertoires in COVID-19. Sequenced by immunoSEQ multiplex PCR; TCRdb stores in-frame clones only, minus some. The repertoire holds 200,000 to 300,000 clones, around 90% seen once, with 0.7% in the top ten. The sequencing input was peripheral blood. These receptors were obtained from a human donor in a cohort sampled during active COVID-19.

This chain connects TRBV30 to TRBJ1-2; 9 bases align to TRBD1. The germline CDR1 and CDR2 sequences are GTSNPN and SVGIG (reference sequence). This CDR3 is built from 13 residues. Losses at the gene ends were 5 bases for V and 6 bases for J; bases not matched to a gene: 7. The CDR3 DNA reads TGTGCCTGGTATTCGGGACAGGGCAATGGCTACACCTTC. This sequence encodes CAWYSGQGNGYTF.

In its sample, this clone was seen a few times. The chain joins TRBV30 to TRBJ2-2; 7 bases agree with TRBD2. Trimming removed 5 bases from V and 6 bases from J; junction bases left unmatched: 9. Looked up from germline, CDR1 is GTSNPN and CDR2 is SVGIG (reference sequence). There are 14 residues in the CDR3. As DNA, the CDR3 is TGTGCCTGGGGACTAGTCTCTTGGGCCGGGGAGCTGTTTTTT. Encoded protein: CAWGLVSWAGELFF.

DNA for the CDR3: TGTGCCAGCAGTGAAGTGAGCGGGGGGACGAATGAGCAGTTCTTC. Encoded protein: CASSEVSGGTNEQFF. The chain recombines TRBV6-1 with TRBJ2-1; TRBD2 matches at 9 bases. Trimming cost V 1 base and J 7 bases; bases outside gene matches: 5. The V gene's germline CDR1 is MNHNS and CDR2 SASEGT. This CDR3 is 15 amino acids long.

The gene calls are TRBV19 and TRBJ2-1; a possible D gene is TRBD2 (6 bases). The CDR3 sequence is 15 residues long. The germline gives CDR1 LNHDA, CDR2 SQIVND (reference sequence). The ends were cut back, 2 bases at V and 5 bases at J, with 13 bases in the middle. Written as DNA, the CDR3 is TGTGCCAGTAGTATAACGGCGGGGAGAAACAATGAGCAGTTCTTC. It specifies CASSITAGRNNEQFF.

The genes are TRBV3-1 (or the pseudogene TRBV3-2) and TRBJ2-7, with D hard to call. The CDR3 runs to 14 residues. Germline V CDR1 and CDR2: LGHDT, YNNKEL (reference sequence). V was clipped by 2 bases and J by 1 base, with 9 bases between them. The CDR3 protein is CASSQKVQSYEQYF. CDR3 nucleotides: TGTGCCAGCAGCCAAAAGGTACAGTCCTACGAGCAGTACTTC.

The chain has TRBV19 and TRBJ2-1; 7 positions agree with TRBD2. Germline V lookup: CDR1 LNHDA, CDR2 SQIVND (reference sequence). V shed 0 bases, J shed 9 bases, and the junction held 2 bases outside the gene matches. The CDR3 runs to 13 residues. CDR3 in DNA: TGTGCCAGTAGTATAGAAGCGGGACTTGAGCAGTTCTTC. This gives the protein CASSIEAGLEQFF.